This T cell receptor beta chain was captured by sequencing in a study of blood T cell repertoires in COVID-19. On the study more broadly: Spain, Italy and the United States supplied samples that represented acute and convalescent COVID-19.

V lost 7 bases and J 8 bases, leaving 23 bases between the germline ends. This CDR3 has 15 residues. The V gene's germline CDR1 is LNHDA and CDR2 SQIVND (reference sequence). Clones were read by immunoSEQ multiplex PCR, and TCRdb kept only the in-frame ones, dropping some. Found here are about 81,000 clones, 90% to 95% of them singletons; the top ten hold 1.9%. The rearrangement links TRBV19 to TRBJ1-2, with D possibly TRBD1 on 5 matching bases. The source material was peripheral blood. The sequence was obtained from a woman aged 45-65 years in a cohort sampled during active COVID-19. The CDR3 here is CASTPPRWQGTGYTF. DNA of the CDR3: TGTGCCAGTACCCCCCCCCGGTGGCAGGGTACGGGCTACACCTTC. The full variable domain, in which reference TRBV19 and TRBJ1-2 provide the parts outside the CDR3, is DGGITQSPKYLFRKEGQNVTLSCEQNLNHDAMYWYRQDPGQGLRLIYYSQIVNDFQKGDIAEGYSVSREKKESFPLTVTSAQKNPTAFYLCASTPPRWQGTGYTFGSGTRLTVV.